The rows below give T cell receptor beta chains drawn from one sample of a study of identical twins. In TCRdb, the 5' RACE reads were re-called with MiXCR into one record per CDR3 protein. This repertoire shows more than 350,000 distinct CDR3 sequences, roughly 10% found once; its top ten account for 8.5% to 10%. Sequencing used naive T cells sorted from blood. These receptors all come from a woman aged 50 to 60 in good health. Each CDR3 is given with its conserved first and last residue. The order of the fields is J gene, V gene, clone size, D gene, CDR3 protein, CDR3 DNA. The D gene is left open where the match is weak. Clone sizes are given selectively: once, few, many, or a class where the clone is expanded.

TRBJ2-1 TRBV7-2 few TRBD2 CASSLGLAGGEGEQFF TGTGCCAGCAGCTTAGGGCTAGCGGGAGGAGAAGGAGAGCAGTTCTTC
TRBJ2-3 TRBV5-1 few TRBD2 CASSFGLSREADTQYF TGCGCCAGCAGCTTCGGGTTATCGCGGGAGGCAGATACGCAGTATTTT
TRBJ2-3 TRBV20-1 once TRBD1 CSALDRGRTDTQYF TGCAGTGCTCTGGACAGGGGGCGCACAGATACGCAGTATTTT
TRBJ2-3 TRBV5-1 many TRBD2 CASSSGTSGTDTQYF TGCGCCAGCAGTTCCGGGACTAGCGGCACAGATACGCAGTATTTT
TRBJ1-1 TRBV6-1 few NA CASRFKGGTEAFF TGTGCCAGCCGGTTTAAGGGGGGCACTGAAGCTTTCTTT
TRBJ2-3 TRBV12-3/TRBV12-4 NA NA CASSWFENGRTDTQYF TGTGCCAGCAGTTGGTTCGAAAACGGTCGCACAGATACGCAGTATTTT
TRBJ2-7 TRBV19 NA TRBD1 CASSIRDRGYEQYF TGTGCCAGTAGTATCCGGGACAGGGGGTACGAGCAGTACTTC
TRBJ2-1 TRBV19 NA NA CASMGPSTDGIYEQFF TGTGCCAGTATGGGTCCTAGCACAGATGGTATTTATGAGCAGTTCTTC
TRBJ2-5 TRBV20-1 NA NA CSARDTGTETQYF TGCAGTGCTAGAGATACAGGGACGGAGACCCAGTACTTC
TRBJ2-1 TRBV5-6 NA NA CASSFSRGGGNEQFF TGTGCCAGCAGCTTCTCACGGGGTGGGGGCAATGAGCAGTTCTTC
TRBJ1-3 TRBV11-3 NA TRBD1 CASSPHGGQGSGNTIYF TGTGCCAGCAGCCCCCACGGGGGACAGGGATCGGGAAACACCATATATTTT
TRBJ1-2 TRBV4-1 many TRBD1 CASSQVGLGGQPSNYGYTF TGCGCCAGCAGCCAAGTTGGATTGGGGGGACAGCCCTCTAACTATGGCTACACCTTC
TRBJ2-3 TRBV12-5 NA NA CASGFFPFLEEYTDTQYF TGTGCTAGTGGTTTTTTCCCCTTCCTAGAAGAGTACACAGATACGCAGTATTTT
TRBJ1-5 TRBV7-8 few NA CASSLGSQQPQHF TGTGCCAGCAGCTTGGGGAGTCAACAGCCCCAGCATTTT
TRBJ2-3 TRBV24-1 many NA CATSGGRETDTQYF TGTGCCACCAGTGGCGGCCGGGAGACAGATACGCAGTATTTT
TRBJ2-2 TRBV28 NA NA CASSQYSTGELVF TGTGCCAGCAGTCAGTATAGCACCGGGGAGCTGGTTTTT
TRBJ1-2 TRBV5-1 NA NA CASSLLGDGYGYTF TGCGCCAGCAGCTTGTTGGGGGACGGCTATGGCTACACCTTC
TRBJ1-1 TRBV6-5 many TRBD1 CASSYSTGGSTEAFF TGTGCCAGCAGTTATTCGACAGGGGGCTCTACTGAAGCTTTCTTT
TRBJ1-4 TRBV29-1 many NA CSGRAGGNEKLFF TGCAGCGGGAGGGCAGGAGGAAATGAAAAACTGTTTTTT
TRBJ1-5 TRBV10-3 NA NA CAISENSHQPQHF TGTGCCATCAGTGAGAACAGTCATCAGCCCCAGCATTTT
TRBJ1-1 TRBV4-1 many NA CASSRDAMGVNTEAFF TGCGCCAGCAGCCGAGATGCGATGGGGGTCAACACTGAAGCTTTCTTT
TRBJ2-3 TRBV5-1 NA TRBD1 CASSFGRRDRVTDTQYF TGCGCCAGCAGCTTCGGACGCCGGGACAGGGTAACAGATACGCAGTATTTT
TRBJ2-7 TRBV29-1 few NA CSAWGLHDYEQYF TGCAGCGCTTGGGGACTTCATGACTACGAGCAGTACTTC
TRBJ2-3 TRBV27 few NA CASSLWQGWADTQYF TGTGCCAGCAGTTTATGGCAGGGGTGGGCAGATACGCAGTATTTT
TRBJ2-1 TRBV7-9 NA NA CASSLRGGMGYNEQFF TGTGCCAGCAGCTTAAGGGGCGGGATGGGTTACAATGAGCAGTTCTTC
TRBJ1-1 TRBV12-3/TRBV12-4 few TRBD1 CASSSARDSNTEAFF TGTGCCAGCAGTTCGGCCCGGGACAGTAACACTGAAGCTTTCTTT
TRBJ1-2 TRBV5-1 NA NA CASSLVPSGANYGYTF TGCGCCAGCAGCTTGGTCCCCAGTGGAGCTAACTATGGCTACACCTTC